Shown below are 25 T cell receptor beta chains from a single sample sequenced in a study of cytomegalovirus exposure and HLA in healthy donors. Sequencing was performed with immunoSEQ multiplex PCR; in TCRdb, only in-frame clones are kept and a portion is missing. The table includes some 150,000 clones, roughly 87% detected once. The source material was PBMCs. The receptors shown here come from a woman aged 18-35 years in good health and CMV-seropositive.

The V and J genes are TRBV5-8 and TRBJ2-7, with 8 bases lining up with TRBD2. This CDR3 region has 17 residues. The J segment lost 5 bases and the V segment lost 1 base, leaving 14 bases of the junction unmatched. Germline V lookup: CDR1 SGHTS, CDR2 YDEGEE. Here the CDR3 reads CASSLRGGASAVNEQYF. CDR3 sequence (DNA): TGTGCCAGCAGCTTGCGGGGGGGAGCTTCGGCCGTCAACGAGCAGTACTTC.

This clone was observed a handful of times. The chain uses TRBV27 and TRBJ1-6; D might be TRBD1 (5 bases). CDR1 and CDR2 (germline): MNHEY, SMNVEV (reference sequence). The V end lost 6 bases, the J end lost 6 bases, and 6 bases lay between the germline ends. This CDR3 comprises 12 residues. DNA of the CDR3: TGTGCCAGCAGCGACAGTAATTCACCCCTCCACTTT. It is translated as CASSDSNSPLHF.

The chain carries TRBV9 and TRBJ2-3; TRBD1 matches at 11 bases. The CDR3 is made up of 16 amino acids. The germline CDR1 and CDR2 sequences are SGDLS and YYNGEE. V was pared by 4 bases and J by 4 bases, with 8 bases of the junction left unmatched. Written as DNA, the CDR3 is TGTGCCAGCAGCCCCCTTGGGGGACAGGGGGCAGATACGCAGTATTTT. It encodes CASSPLGGQGADTQYF. Based on the CDR3 plus reference TRBV9 and TRBJ2-3, the full variable domain is DSGVTQTPKHLITATGQRVTLRCSPRSGDLSVYWYQQSLDQGLQFLIQYYNGEERAKGNILERFSAQQFPDLHSELNLSSLELGDSALYFCASSPLGGQGADTQYFGPGTRLTVL.

The chain uses TRBV10-3 and TRBJ2-7; 8 positions match TRBD1. Per germline, CDR1 ENHRY and CDR2 SYGVKD. Trimming removed 0 bases from V and 2 bases from J; junction bases left unmatched: 3. The CDR3 has 15 amino acids. The CDR3 sequence is CAISESSGGPYEQYF. Here the CDR3 DNA reads TGTGCCATCAGTGAGTCGTCAGGGGGCCCCTACGAGCAGTACTTC.

CDR3 nucleotide sequence: TGTGCCAGCAGGACCCCGGGACAGTTCAATCAGCCCCAGCATTTT. Protein: CASRTPGQFNQPQHF. V is TRBV2 and J is TRBJ1-5, with 7 bases identical to TRBD1. Per germline, CDR1 SNHLY and CDR2 FYNNEI. This CDR3 region has 15 residues. Trimming at V came to 6 bases and at J to 3 bases, leaving 8 bases not matched to a gene.

CDR3 bases: TGTGCCATCAGCGCTGACAGGGGAGGTCCACCGCAGTACTTC. As protein: CAISADRGGPPQYF. The V gene is TRBV10-3, the J gene TRBJ2-7; 8 positions match TRBD1. Trimming removed 6 bases from V and 9 bases from J; junction bases left unmatched: 13. This CDR3 contains 14 residues. CDR1 is ENHRY, CDR2 SYGVKD, per germline.

V and J are TRBV14 and TRBJ2-3, with 12 bases identical to TRBD2. The germline gives CDR1 SGHDN, CDR2 FVKESK. This CDR3 comprises 16 residues. V was clipped by 1 base and J by 8 bases; unmatched bases: 7. This CDR3 reads CASSQGLAGGRSTQYF. The CDR3 nucleotides read TGTGCCAGCAGCCAAGGGCTAGCGGGGGGGCGAAGTACGCAGTATTTT. Complete variable domain (other parts from reference TRBV14 and TRBJ2-3): EAGVTQFPSHSVIEKGQTVTLRCDPISGHDNLYWYRRVMGKEIKFLLHFVKESKQDESGMPNNRFLAERTGGTYSTLKVQPAELEDSGVYFCASSQGLAGGRSTQYFGPGTRLTVL.

This sequence joins TRBV11-3 and TRBJ1-1, with 8 bases fitting TRBD1. CDR3 length: 15 amino acids. Trimming took 1 base from V and 1 from J; bases not matched to a gene: 2. Germline V lookup: CDR1 SGHNT, CDR2 YENEEA. Written as DNA, the CDR3 is TGTGCCAGCAGCTTAGGGACAGGGCCGAACACTGAAGCTTTCTTT. Protein sequence: CASSLGTGPNTEAFF.

This chain joins TRBV25-1 and TRBJ2-1, with TRBD1 identical over 7 bases. This CDR3 spans 17 amino acids. V was pared by 3 bases and J by 0 bases, with 8 bases of the junction left unmatched. CDR1 and CDR2 (germline): MGHDK, SYGVNS. For the CDR3, the DNA is TGTGCCAGCAGTGACCAGACAGGGCTTAGCTCCTACAATGAGCAGTTCTTC. Translated, it gives CASSDQTGLSSYNEQFF.

The rearrangement uses TRBV15 and TRBJ2-3, with D possibly being TRBD1 (5 bases). The CDR3 is 15 residues long. The germline gives CDR1 LNHNV, CDR2 YYDKDF (reference sequence). The ends were cut back, 6 bases at V and 0 bases at J, with 13 bases in the middle. DNA of the CDR3: TGTGCCACCAGGATGGGGCACTTGAGCACAGATACGCAGTATTTT. Encoded protein: CATRMGHLSTDTQYF.

This clone appeared once. The chain has TRBV4-1 and TRBJ1-5; TRBD1 agrees at 10 bases. The CDR3 runs 16 residues. Trimming cost V 2 bases and J 2 bases; bases outside gene matches: 3. Germline CDR1 and CDR2: MGHRA and YSYEKL. CDR3 coding DNA: TGCGCCAGCAGCCAAATGGGGACAGGGGGCAATCAGCCCCAGCATTTT. Its translation is CASSQMGTGGNQPQHF.

The V and J genes are TRBV4-3 and TRBJ2-5, with 7 bases lining up with TRBD2. The CDR3 consists of 16 residues. V was clipped by 0 bases and J by 2 bases; unmatched bases: 6. Germline V gene data show CDR1 as LGHNA and CDR2 as YSLEER. The CDR3 DNA follows: TGCGCCAGCAGCCAAGATAGGGCGCGGGGGCAAGAGACCCAGTACTTC. Amino acid sequence: CASSQDRARGQETQYF.

This chain uses TRBV11-2 with TRBJ1-6; possible D gene TRBD1, 6 bases. Germline CDR1 reads SGHAT; CDR2 reads FQNNGV. The CDR3 spans 18 residues. The germline V and J ends were trimmed by 0 bases and 10 bases, with 22 bases remaining between them. CDR3 amino acids: CASSLESRRGPRDSPLHF. The DNA for the CDR3 is TGTGCCAGCAGCTTAGAAAGCCGCAGGGGTCCGCGCGACTCACCCCTCCACTTT.

The rearrangement joins TRBV28 to TRBJ1-2; D is perhaps TRBD1 (5 bases). V lost 4 bases to trimming and J lost 9 bases, with 18 bases between them. The CDR3 extends over 14 amino acids. Germline CDR1 reads MDHEN; CDR2 reads SYDVKM. CDR3 in amino acids: CASSSPGQGLSYTF. The CDR3 DNA reads as TGTGCCAGCAGTTCCCCAGGTCAGGGTTTGAGCTACACCTTC.

V gene TRBV6-5 combines with J gene TRBJ1-1; unclear D gene. The CDR3 sequence is 11 residues long. Germline CDR1 and CDR2: MNHEY and SVGAGI. Trimming took 5 bases from V and 8 from J, leaving 9 bases between them. CDR3 DNA: TGTGCCAGCAGTCGTTCGGGGGAAGCTTTCTTT. This encodes CASSRSGEAFF.

The chain carries TRBV11-2 and TRBJ2-5; tentatively, D is TRBD1 (5 bases). This CDR3 is 15 amino acids long. Trimming removed 0 bases from V and 5 bases from J, with 13 bases in between. Germline values: CDR1 SGHAT, CDR2 FQNNGV. In DNA, the CDR3 is TGTGCCAGCAGCTTAGAGGCAGGGTATCGGGAGACCCAGTACTTC. It codes for CASSLEAGYRETQYF.

This rearrangement joins TRBV7-2 to TRBJ2-6, with D possibly being TRBD2 (6 bases). The length of the CDR3 is 14 residues. CDR1 and CDR2 (germline): SGHTA, FQGNSA. Deletions cut 5 bases from V and 4 bases from J, with 9 bases between. The CDR3 DNA is TGTGCCAGCAGCAGGGGAGGAGGGGCCAACGTCCTGACTTTC. Translation: CASSRGGGANVLTF.

The chain is built from TRBV28 and TRBJ2-3, with TRBD2 matching over 11 bases. This CDR3 spans 14 amino acids. After removal of 2 bases from V and 15 bases from J, the junction contained 10 bases not matched to a gene. Germline V gene lookup returns CDR1 MDHEN and CDR2 SYDVKM. The CDR3 nucleotides are TGTGCCAGCAGTTTAGCTAGCGGGGGGCCCAGTCATTATTTT. Its translation: CASSLASGGPSHYF.

The CDR3 sequence: CAIKSGGNTGELFF. CDR3 nucleotide sequence: TGTGCCATCAAATCGGGAGGGAACACCGGGGAGCTGTTTTTT. V and J are TRBV10-3 and TRBJ2-2; 7 bases are shared with TRBD2. CDR3 length: 14 amino acids. Looked up from germline, CDR1 is ENHRY and CDR2 is SYGVKD. J lost 1 base, V lost 7 bases, and 3 bases had no gene match.

J is TRBJ2-5 and V is TRBV6-4; 8 nucleotides line up with TRBD1. The CDR3 contains 12 residues. Germline assignment: CDR1 MRHNA and CDR2 SNTAGT. The V and J ends lost 8 bases and 5 bases, in that order; junction bases with no gene match: 4. The CDR3 DNA sequence: TGTGCCAGCCCGACAGGGGACGAGACCCAGTACTTC. It yields the protein CASPTGDETQYF.

The V and J genes are TRBV7-9 and TRBJ2-5, with D perhaps TRBD1 (5 bases). The CDR3 totals 15 residues. V dropped 0 bases and J dropped 2 bases, with 10 bases sitting between them. From germline, CDR1 is SEHNR and CDR2 FQNEAQ (reference sequence). In DNA, the CDR3 is TGTGCCAGCAGCTTAGCGCAGTCAGGGCAAGAGACCCAGTACTTC. It codes for CASSLAQSGQETQYF.

This chain connects TRBV4-1 to TRBJ2-3, with D hard to call. Trimming stripped 4 bases from V and 1 base from J, with 9 bases between. Germline V gene data show CDR1 as MGHRA and CDR2 as YSYEKL. This CDR3 region has 14 residues. The CDR3 nucleotides read TGCGCCAGCAGCCCCTCGCGAGGCACAGATACGCAGTATTTT. As protein: CASSPSRGTDTQYF.

The chain uses TRBV2 and TRBJ1-2, with D unresolved. Germline V CDR1 and CDR2: SNHLY, FYNNEI. Trimming shortened V by 3 bases and J by 2 bases, and 7 bases separated the two germline ends. The CDR3 covers 13 residues. The CDR3 DNA sequence: TGTGCCAGCAGTGAGTACAGAAACTATGGCTACACCTTC. Translating it yields CASSEYRNYGYTF.

The gene calls are TRBV5-1 and TRBJ2-4, with a tentative D call TRBD1 (5 bases). V was cut by 0 bases and J by 1 base, with 5 bases left in between. From germline, CDR1 is SGHRS and CDR2 YFSETQ. The CDR3 length is 14 residues. In DNA form, the CDR3 reads TGCGCCAGCAGCTTGGAGGGGGCCAAAAACATTCAGTACTTC. It is translated as CASSLEGAKNIQYF.

The V call is TRBV5-6, the J call TRBJ1-5; TRBD1 agrees at 7 bases. Germline lookup yields CDR1 SGHDT and CDR2 YYEEEE. Trimming at V came to 3 bases and at J to 0 bases, leaving 3 bases not matched to a gene. The CDR3 consists of 15 residues. The CDR3 here is CASSWGQFSNQPQHF. CDR3 sequence (DNA): TGTGCCAGCAGCTGGGGACAGTTTAGCAATCAGCCCCAGCATTTT.